A single sample gave rise to the 22 T cell receptor beta chains below, sequenced in a study of cytomegalovirus exposure and HLA in healthy donors. The PCR was carried out with 60 Vbeta primers and 13 Jbeta primers. Profiled with immunoSEQ multiplex PCR; TCRdb holds only in-frame clones, not every one. The sample holds about 190,000 clones, roughly four fifths seen once. The sample consisted of PBMCs. The receptors here all came from a man aged 18-30 years in good health and CMV-seronegative.

This clone was observed a few times. This chain connects TRBV6-1 to TRBJ1-5; a weak D match, TRBD1 (6 bases). The germline V gene has CDR1 MNHNS and CDR2 SASEGT. The CDR3 runs to 15 residues. V lost 7 bases and J 0 bases, leaving 13 bases between the germline ends. CDR3 bases: TGTGCCAGCATTCGGGGGGGGCCTAGCAATCAGCCCCAGCATTTT. This encodes CASIRGGPSNQPQHF.

The chain is built from TRBV12-1 and TRBJ1-5; TRBD1 is the table's D call and was not checked against the DNA. TRBV12-1 is described as a pseudogene. The CDR3 extends over 18 amino acids. The CDR3 nucleotides are TGTGCCAGCAGCCCTGGCCCCGGGACAGGGGGCAGCAATCAGCCCCAGCATTTT. Its translation: CASSPGPGTGGSNQPQHF.

The rearrangement joins TRBV6-6 to TRBJ2-5; D might be TRBD1 (5 bases). Germline V gene data show CDR1 as MNHNY and CDR2 as SVGAGI (reference sequence). This CDR3 is 12 amino acids long. Trimming cost V 6 bases and J 2 bases, with 7 bases left between them. The CDR3 DNA reads as TGTGCCAGCAGGGACACTCAAGAGACCCAGTACTTC. As protein: CASRDTQETQYF.

This clone came up a few times. The chain uses TRBV19 and TRBJ2-1, with 11 bases that match TRBD2. The CDR3 sequence is 16 residues long. Germline CDR1 reads LNHDA; CDR2 reads SQIVND (reference sequence). The V segment lost 4 bases and the J segment 4 bases; nucleotides outside the gene matches: 6. This chain's CDR3 is CASSSSGRAIYNEQFF. CDR3 in DNA: TGTGCCAGTAGTAGTAGCGGGAGGGCAATATACAATGAGCAGTTCTTC.

This clone was seen more than once but under ten times. Sequence at one end of the junction differs from germline and may be a read error. The genes are TRBV29-1 and TRBJ2-1; D possibly corresponds to TRBD2 (5 bases). Looked up from germline, CDR1 is SQVTM and CDR2 is ANQGSEA. CDR3 length: 14 amino acids. Here the CDR3 DNA reads TGCAGCGTTGCCCTGCTAGCCTCCGACAATGAGCAGTTCTTC. This translates into CSVALLASDNEQFF.

The rearrangement joins TRBV18 to TRBJ2-7; D perhaps matches TRBD1 (6 bases). The germline gives CDR1 KGHSH, CDR2 LQKENI. The CDR3 runs 14 residues. V was cut by 8 bases and J by 0 bases, with 14 bases left in between. CDR3 protein: CASRGQMSSYEQYF. As DNA, the CDR3 is TGTGCCAGCAGAGGACAGATGAGCTCCTACGAGCAGTACTTC.

The rearrangement links TRBV5-1 to TRBJ2-7; the D gene is possibly TRBD1 (6 bases). Trimming shortened V by 0 bases and J by 3 bases, and 13 bases separated the two germline ends. Germline assignment: CDR1 SGHRS and CDR2 YFSETQ. The CDR3 has 15 amino acids. CDR3 nucleotides: TGCGCCAGCAGCTTGGGGACGGGACACCTCTACGAGCAGTACTTC. Protein product: CASSLGTGHLYEQYF.

As to this clone: Its ends do not fully match the called genes, so a read error is possible. This chain links TRBV7-8 with TRBJ2-7, with 12 nucleotides matching TRBD1. Germline lookup yields CDR1 SGHVS and CDR2 FQNEAQ. The CDR3 spans 17 residues. The CDR3 nucleotides are TGTGCCAGCACCTTAGGGGTACCGGGACAGGGGGCGTACGAGCAGTACTTC. This translates into CASTLGVPGQGAYEQYF.

J is TRBJ1-5 and V is TRBV5-8; D is uncertain. CDR3 length: 14 residues. V was clipped by 1 base and J by 2 bases, with 7 bases between them. CDR1 is SGHTS and CDR2 is YDEGEE in the germline V gene. The CDR3 protein is CASSLLTGNQPQHF. The CDR3 DNA is TGTGCCAGCAGCTTGTTAACGGGCAATCAGCCCCAGCATTTT.

The chain couples TRBV11-2 to TRBJ2-5, with D maybe TRBD1 (5 bases). Trimming took 1 base from V and 1 from J, leaving 13 bases between them. This CDR3 comprises 16 residues. The germline CDR1 and CDR2 sequences are SGHAT and FQNNGV. This CDR3 reads CASSLGIGAIQETQYF. Written as DNA, the CDR3 is TGTGCCAGCAGCTTAGGGATAGGGGCCATCCAAGAGACCCAGTACTTC.

The V call is TRBV27, the J call TRBJ2-5; D perhaps matches TRBD2 (6 bases). This CDR3 has 15 residues. V was shortened by 4 bases and J by 3 bases, with 15 bases between the two germline ends. Germline values: CDR1 MNHEY, CDR2 SMNVEV (reference sequence). CDR3 in DNA: TGTGCCAGCAGTTGGGACGGGAGTGGGAAAGAGACCCAGTACTTC. This translates into CASSWDGSGKETQYF.

V gene TRBV19 combines with J gene TRBJ2-5; TRBD2 agrees at 13 bases. Germline CDR1 and CDR2: LNHDA and SQIVND (reference sequence). Unmatched junction bases numbered 2, after V lost 4 bases and J lost 6 bases. The CDR3 runs to 14 residues. In DNA form, the CDR3 reads TGTGCCAGTAGTACGACTAGCGGGGGGAAGACCCAGTACTTC. It encodes CASSTTSGGKTQYF. The full variable domain, completed using reference TRBV19 and TRBJ2-5, is DGGITQSPKYLFRKEGQNVTLSCEQNLNHDAMYWYRQDPGQGLRLIYYSQIVNDFQKGDIAEGYSVSREKKESFPLTVTSAQKNPTAFYLCASSTTSGGKTQYFGPGTRLLVL.

This sequence joins TRBV6-5 and TRBJ1-6, with 8 bases aligning to TRBD1. J lost 0 bases, V lost 4 bases, and 2 bases had no gene match. Germline CDR1 is MNHEY and CDR2 is SVGAGI. The CDR3 has 16 residues. The CDR3 reads CASSSGQGSYNSPLHF. CDR3 DNA sequence: TGTGCCAGCAGTTCCGGACAGGGCTCCTATAATTCACCCCTCCACTTT.

This clone was observed a handful of times. The J gene is TRBJ2-1, the V gene TRBV7-2; perhaps TRBD2 as D (5 bases). V lost 1 base and J 8 bases, leaving 9 bases between the germline ends. The CDR3 spans 13 residues. Germline CDR1 SGHTA, CDR2 FQGNSA. CDR3 bases: TGTGCCAGCAGCTTAGTCCCGGGGTATGAGCAGTTCTTC. It encodes CASSLVPGYEQFF.

The chain employs TRBV15 and TRBJ1-5; D call uncertain. The CDR3 is made up of 18 amino acids. V was clipped by 0 bases and J by 4 bases, with 19 bases between them. Germline CDR1 LNHNV, CDR2 YYDKDF (reference sequence). DNA for the CDR3: TGTGCCACCAGCAGAGAGTACTCTTCCGCGTTAGCAAATCAGCCCCAGCATTTT. Encoded protein: CATSREYSSALANQPQHF.

The chain employs TRBV28 and TRBJ1-2, with unresolved D. V was trimmed by 6 bases and J by 4 bases, leaving 15 bases between them. Germline assignment: CDR1 MDHEN and CDR2 SYDVKM. The CDR3 is 14 residues long. The CDR3 bases are TGTGCCAGCAGCCAAGCCGGGATCCCCTATGGCTACACCTTC. Its translation is CASSQAGIPYGYTF.

In DNA form, the CDR3 reads TGTGCCAGCAGCGCATATACTAGCACAGATACGCAGTATTTT. As protein: CASSAYTSTDTQYF. The V call is TRBV9, the J call TRBJ2-3; D not resolved. The germline CDR1 and CDR2 sequences are SGDLS and YYNGEE. The CDR3 has 14 residues. The V gene lost 3 bases and the J gene lost 0 bases, with 8 bases spanning the gap.

The chain couples TRBV7-9 to TRBJ1-1; D is possibly TRBD1 (5 bases). The CDR3 is 16 residues long. CDR1 SEHNR and CDR2 FQNEAQ come from the germline V gene (reference sequence). V was cut by 6 bases and J by 1 base, with 18 bases left in between. CDR3 nucleotides: TGTGCCAGCAGTCTCCCCAGGGCGGGGGGGAACACTGAAGCTTTCTTT. Translated: CASSLPRAGGNTEAFF.

The rearrangement uses TRBV13 and TRBJ2-3; TRBD2 agrees at 11 bases. The J segment lost 4 bases and the V segment lost 6 bases, leaving 3 bases of the junction unmatched. The germline V gene has CDR1 PRHDT and CDR2 FYEKMQ (reference sequence). The CDR3 is 14 amino acids. The CDR3 DNA reads as TGTGCCAGCAGAACTAGCGGGAGTTCAGATACGCAGTATTTT. It is translated as CASRTSGSSDTQYF.

V usage is TRBV29-1 and J usage is TRBJ2-7; 7 bases agree with TRBD1. From germline, CDR1 is SQVTM and CDR2 ANQGSEA. The CDR3 loop spans 12 amino acids. V gave up 6 bases and J gave up 1 base; unmatched junction bases: 3. CDR3 sequence: CSVRQGSYEQYF. The CDR3, as DNA: TGCAGCGTGAGACAGGGTTCCTACGAGCAGTACTTC.

The CDR3 spells CASSPPGLTYEQYF. DNA of the CDR3: TGTGCCAGCTCACCCCCGGGACTTACCTACGAGCAGTACTTC. This sequence joins TRBV18 and TRBJ2-7, with D perhaps TRBD2 (6 bases). Germline assignment: CDR1 KGHSH and CDR2 LQKENI. The CDR3 spans 14 residues. The V and J ends lost 3 bases and 2 bases respectively, with 11 bases between them.

CDR3 residues: CASSLRVAGGTDTQYF. The CDR3 coding sequence is TGTGCCAGCAGCTTACGGGTAGCGGGAGGCACAGATACGCAGTATTTT. The chain recombines TRBV7-8 with TRBJ2-3, with 9 positions matching TRBD2. V was pared by 2 bases and J by 1 base, with 4 bases of the junction left unmatched. The CDR3 is made up of 16 amino acids. Germline CDR1 is SGHVS and CDR2 is FQNEAQ. Complete variable domain (other parts from reference TRBV7-8 and TRBJ2-3): GAGVSQSPRYKVAKRGQDVALRCDPISGHVSLFWYQQALGQGPEFLTYFQNEAQLDKSGLPSDRFFAERPEGSVSTLKIQRTQQEDSAVYLCASSLRVAGGTDTQYFGPGTRLTVL.